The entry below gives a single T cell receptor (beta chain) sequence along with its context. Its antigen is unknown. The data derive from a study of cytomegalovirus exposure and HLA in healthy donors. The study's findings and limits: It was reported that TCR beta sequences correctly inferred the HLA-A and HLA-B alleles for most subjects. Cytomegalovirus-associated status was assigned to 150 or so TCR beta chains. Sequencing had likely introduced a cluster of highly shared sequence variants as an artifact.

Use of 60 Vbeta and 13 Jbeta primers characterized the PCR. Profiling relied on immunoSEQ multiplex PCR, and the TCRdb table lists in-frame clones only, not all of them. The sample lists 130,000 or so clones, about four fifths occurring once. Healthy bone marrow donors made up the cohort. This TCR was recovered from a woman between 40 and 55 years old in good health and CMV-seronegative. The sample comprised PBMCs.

The CDR3 loop reads CASSLVGTSEYNEQFF. For the CDR3, the DNA is TGTGCCAGCAGCTTAGTGGGGACTAGCGAATACAATGAGCAGTTCTTC. The V gene is TRBV7-2, the J gene TRBJ2-1, with 10 nucleotides matching TRBD2. Losses at the gene ends were 1 base for V and 4 bases for J; bases not matched to a gene: 4. Germline CDR1 and CDR2: SGHTA and FQGNSA. The CDR3 runs to 16 residues.